The 24 T cell receptor beta chains given below trace back to one sample, sequenced in a study of Tregs in tolerant kidney transplant recipients (dated by TCRdb to the late 2010s). Library prep was done by the immunoSEQ multiplex PCR assay. In its TCRdb copy, this immuneACCESS table keeps in-frame sequences only and misses some clones. Where compared with another copy, unresolved V genes explain less than half of these, and the others have no known cause. This sample's table carries more than 6,000 clones. The ten largest make up around 6% of the sample. This specimen's time point label, per the study, means: 6 months after combined kidney and bone marrow transplant. The transplants used related donors along with nonmyeloablative bone marrow transplantation, and in the human trials mixed chimerism was transient. The specimen was CD4+ T cells from blood (PBMCs), collected 6 months after the transplant. Receptors originate from a human patient who received a combined kidney and bone marrow transplant. Because of the transplant, the T cells may be the graft donor's rather than the patient's own.

Points on this clone: The read halts 3 residues ahead of the CDR3 end, with the missing end drawn from the germline J gene. V is TRBV7-2 and J is TRBJ2-5; D remains ambiguous. V was clipped by 3 bases and J by 4 bases, with 6 bases between them. Germline V gives CDR1 SGHTA, CDR2 FQGNSA. The CDR3 sequence is 12 residues long. CDR3 DNA, as far as it was read: TGTGCCAGCAGCTTTGGCAGAGAGACC. It is translated as CASSFGRET. The CDR3 in full is CASSFGRETQYF. The variable domain in full, completed from reference TRBV7-2 and TRBJ2-5, reads GAGVSQSPSNKVTEKGKDVELRCDPISGHTALYWYRQSLGQGLEFLIYFQGNSAPDKSGLPSDRFSAERTGGSVSTLTIQRTQQEDSAVYLCASSFGRETQYFGPGTRLLVL.

Concerning this clone: Sequencing ends 3 residues short of the CDR3 end; the germline J gene provides the rest. This chain links TRBV9 with TRBJ2-3; 8 bases match TRBD2. CDR1 is SGDLS and CDR2 is YYNGEE in the germline V gene. CDR3 length: 15 amino acids. V was pared by 3 bases and J by 5 bases, with 8 bases of the junction left unmatched. The CDR3 sequence: CASSDPGLGIDTQYF. CDR3 DNA (partial): TGTGCCAGCAGCGACCCGGGACTAGGGATAGATACG.

CDR3 loop: CSAPLATTTTEQYF. The part of the CDR3 DNA that was read is TGCAGTGCCCCTCTAGCGACTACTACTACCGAG. V is TRBV20-1 and J is TRBJ2-7; maybe TRBD2 (6 bases). The DNA ends 3 residues before the CDR3 does, and the rest of the CDR3 is filled in from the germline J gene. There are 14 residues in the CDR3. V lost 6 bases and J lost 6, with 21 bases in between. Germline V gene lookup returns CDR1 DFQATT and CDR2 SNEGSKA (reference sequence).

This clone is called medium-sized (0.01 to 0.1%) based on its frequency. The CDR3 end is not reached by the read, which stops 3 residues before it; the germline J gene fills it in. The rearrangement uses TRBV20-1 and TRBJ2-2; 7 bases fit TRBD2. J lost 4 bases, V lost 1 base, and 12 bases had no gene match. The CDR3 has 17 residues. Germline lookup yields CDR1 DFQATT and CDR2 SNEGSKA (reference sequence). The CDR3 protein is CSARAHRAGVFTGELFF. The covered CDR3 bases are TGCAGTGCTAGAGCCCATCGGGCGGGAGTTTTCACCGGGGAG.

Note on this clone: Read coverage stops 3 residues before the CDR3 terminus; the germline J gene supplies the remainder. The gene calls are TRBV5-4 and TRBJ2-7, with 13 nucleotides matching TRBD2. Germline assignment: CDR1 SGHNT and CDR2 YYREEE (reference sequence). With 3 bases clipped from V and 4 bases from J, the junction kept 4 bases outside the gene matches. This CDR3 has 15 amino acids. The CDR3 DNA, read in part, is TGTGCCAGCAGCTCCGGGACTAGCGGGATTTACGAG. Protein product: CASSSGTSGIYE. From start to end, the CDR3 is CASSSGTSGIYEQYF. The entire variable domain, with the rest obtained from reference TRBV5-4 and TRBJ2-7, is as follows: ETGVTQSPTHLIKTRGQQVTLRCSSQSGHNTVSWYQQALGQGPQFIFQYYREEENGRGNFPPRFSGLQFPNYSSELNVNALELDDSALYLCASSSGTSGIYEQYFGPGTRLTVT.

On this clone: The CDR3 extends 3 residues past the end of the read, so its final part is completed from the germline J gene. V is TRBV24-1 and J is TRBJ1-1; D gene uncertain. Trimming took off 5 bases at V and 5 bases at J, with 5 bases between the two ends. Germline values: CDR1 KGHDR, CDR2 SFDVKD. The CDR3 runs to 11 residues. The sequenced CDR3 bases are TGTGCCACCAGTGCGGGGACTGAA. It yields the protein CATSAGTE. The CDR3, in full, reads CATSAGTEAFF.

Concerning this clone itself: The CDR3 end lies 3 residues beyond the end of the read and is filled in from the germline J gene. The J gene is TRBJ1-6, the V gene TRBV5-3, with TRBD1 matching 9 bases. TRBV5-3 qualifies as an ORF whose function is uncertain. The CDR3 totals 17 residues. V dropped 2 bases and J dropped 9; count of bases not matched to a gene: 12. The CDR3 loop is CARSFNWDRVECSPLHF. The sequenced CDR3 bases are TGTGCCAGAAGCTTCAATTGGGACAGGGTGGAATGTTCACCC.

Measured by frequency, this clone is medium-sized (0.01 to 0.1%). The read ends 3 residues before the CDR3 terminus; that terminus is restored from the germline J gene. The chain is built from TRBV7-6 and TRBJ2-5, with TRBD1 identical over 7 bases. Germline values: CDR1 SGHVS, CDR2 FNYEAQ. CDR3 length: 13 amino acids. J lost 3 bases, V lost 5 bases, and 3 bases had no gene match. The CDR3 spells CASSTGTEETQYF. The sequenced CDR3 bases are TGTGCCAGCAGCACTGGGACAGAAGAGACC. The variable domain in full, completed from reference TRBV7-6 and TRBJ2-5, reads GAGVSQSPRYKVTKRGQDVALRCDPISGHVSLYWYRQALGQGPEFLTYFNYEAQQDKSGLPNDRFSAERPEGSISTLTIQRTEQRDSAMYRCASSTGTEETQYFGPGTRLLVL.

To note about this clone: The read stops 3 residues short of the end of the CDR3; the missing end is completed from the germline J gene. This sequence joins TRBV10-3 and TRBJ2-7; 10 bases fit TRBD1. The V gene's germline CDR1 is ENHRY and CDR2 SYGVKD. The trim removed 10 bases at V and 5 bases at J, leaving 8 bases unmatched. This CDR3 spans 13 amino acids. The CDR3 is CATWGQGIHEQYF. CDR3 DNA (partial): TGTGCCACCTGGGGACAGGGGATCCACGAG.

Points on this clone: With the read ending 3 residues before the CDR3 end, the germline J gene is used to fill in that end. The gene calls are TRBV20-1 and TRBJ2-1; TRBD2 matches at 8 bases. The CDR3 runs to 13 residues. V trimming: 3 bases; J trimming: 6 bases; junction bases outside the gene matches: 4. Germline V gene data show CDR1 as DFQATT and CDR2 as SNEGSKA (reference sequence). The CDR3 bases that were read are TGCAGTGCTAGGGGGGGACTAGTCAATGAG. This translates into CSARGGLVNE. The full CDR3 reads CSARGGLVNEQFF.

Points on this clone: The read terminates 3 residues before the CDR3 end, so the remaining end is supplied by the germline J gene. Different DNA sequences within this sample yield the same CDR3. The chain links TRBV20-1 to TRBJ2-5; the match to TRBD2 covers 11 bases. This CDR3 is built from 14 residues. The J segment lost 4 bases and the V segment lost 2 bases, leaving 3 bases of the junction unmatched. Germline CDR1 reads DFQATT; CDR2 reads SNEGSKA (reference sequence). This CDR3 reads CSARLAGGGETQYF. Incomplete CDR3 DNA: TGCAGTGCTAGACTAGCGGGAGGAGGAGAGACC.

To note about this clone: The CDR3 end is not reached by the read, which stops 3 residues before it; the germline J gene fills it in. The chain joins TRBV9 to TRBJ2-5; TRBD2 matches 13 bases. CDR1 is SGDLS and CDR2 is YYNGEE in the germline V gene. The J segment lost 3 bases and the V segment lost 0 bases, leaving 2 bases of the junction unmatched. The CDR3 is 16 amino acids. The DNA read from the CDR3 is TGTGCCAGCAGCGTAGCTGGACTAGCGGGAGAAGAGACC. Its translation is CASSVAGLAGEET. From start to end, the CDR3 is CASSVAGLAGEETQYF.

Worth noting for this clone: The DNA ends 3 residues before the CDR3 does, and the rest of the CDR3 is filled in from the germline J gene. The chain carries TRBV10-3 and TRBJ2-5; maybe TRBD1 (8 bases). The CDR3 consists of 14 residues. V was cut by 3 bases and J by 5 bases, with 13 bases left in between. CDR1 is ENHRY and CDR2 is SYGVKD in the germline V gene. CDR3 protein: CAISDGQGGETQYF. CDR3 DNA (partial): TGTGCCATCAGTGATGGACAGGGAGGGGAGACC.

About this clone: The read ends 3 residues before the CDR3 terminus; that terminus is restored from the germline J gene. The chain has TRBV7-3 and TRBJ2-1; 10 bases are shared with TRBD2. The V segment lost 6 bases and the J segment 2 bases; nucleotides outside the gene matches: 4. CDR3 length: 15 residues. Germline CDR1 and CDR2: SGHTA and FQGTGA. CDR3 residues: CASRETSGTYNEQFF. The covered CDR3 bases are TGTGCCAGCAGGGAAACTAGCGGGACCTACAATGAG.

Notes on this clone: Read data end 3 residues before the CDR3 end; the end is taken from the germline J gene. The chain carries TRBV10-3 and TRBJ2-7; D not certain. This CDR3 has 11 residues. Germline V lookup: CDR1 ENHRY, CDR2 SYGVKD. Trimming shortened V by 6 bases and J by 2 bases, and 5 bases separated the two germline ends. The CDR3 bases that were read are TGTGCCATCAGCCAGACCTACGAG. This gives the protein CAISQTYE. The complete CDR3 protein is CAISQTYEQYF.

Measured by frequency, this clone is medium-sized (0.01 to 0.1%). The observed sequence ends 3 residues before the CDR3 terminus, with the missing tail filled in from the germline J gene. The chain joins TRBV5-1 to TRBJ2-3, with 9 positions matching TRBD2. The CDR3 covers 13 residues. The V segment lost 6 bases and the J segment 4 bases; nucleotides outside the gene matches: 3. Germline assignment: CDR1 SGHRS and CDR2 YFSETQ. The DNA read from the CDR3 is TGCGCCAGCAATTTAGCGGGGGCAGATACG. As protein: CASNLAGADT. The complete CDR3 protein is CASNLAGADTQYF.

Judged by frequency, this clone is medium-sized. The read gets to within 3 residues of the CDR3 end, and the germline J gene fills in the rest. The J gene is TRBJ2-1, the V gene TRBV7-9; 9 positions match TRBD1. V lost 3 bases and J lost 3; bases outside the gene matches: 0. The CDR3 totals 14 residues. Per germline, CDR1 SEHNR and CDR2 FQNEAQ (reference sequence). CDR3 DNA (partial): TGTGCCAGCAGCTTGACAGGGGGCTACAATGAG. Its protein is CASSLTGGYNE. The full CDR3 protein reads CASSLTGGYNEQFF.

On this clone: The read comes to an end 3 residues before the CDR3 does, leaving the germline J gene to fill in the end. This chain joins TRBV7-2 and TRBJ2-7; 9 bases map to TRBD1. The CDR3 runs 15 residues. The V gene end was trimmed by 4 bases and the J gene end by 1 base; junction bases not matched to a gene: 5. The V gene's germline CDR1 is SGHTA and CDR2 FQGNSA. CDR3 DNA (partial): TGTGCCAGCAGCTCCACAGGGGGCCTTTCCTACGAG. It codes for CASSSTGGLSYE. The complete CDR3 protein is CASSSTGGLSYEQYF. Together with reference TRBV7-2 and TRBJ2-7, the CDR3 gives the full variable domain: GAGVSQSPSNKVTEKGKDVELRCDPISGHTALYWYRQSLGQGLEFLIYFQGNSAPDKSGLPSDRFSAERTGGSVSTLTIQRTQQEDSAVYLCASSSTGGLSYEQYFGPGTRLTVT.

Of note for this clone: The read terminates 3 residues ahead of where the CDR3 ends, so the germline J gene completes it. V is TRBV19 and J is TRBJ2-1; D gene unclear. The V and J ends lost 3 bases and 4 bases respectively, with 7 bases between them. The CDR3 loop spans 13 amino acids. The germline V gene encodes CDR1 LNHDA and CDR2 SQIVND (reference sequence). The CDR3 region is CASSIVRYNEQFF. The sequenced CDR3 bases are TGTGCCAGTAGTATTGTGAGGTACAATGAG.

Details on this clone: From the germline J gene comes the end of the CDR3, since the read stops 3 residues before it. V is TRBV28 and J is TRBJ1-5; TRBD1 is a possible D gene (6 bases). This CDR3 has 16 residues. Germline V lookup: CDR1 MDHEN, CDR2 SYDVKM. V was clipped by 5 bases and J by 0 bases, with 14 bases between them. CDR3 DNA, as far as it was read: TGTGCCAGCAGTCGCACCCAGGGGACTAGCAATCAGCCC. Its protein product is CASSRTQGTSNQP. The entire CDR3 protein is CASSRTQGTSNQPQHF. Full variable domain (missing parts from reference TRBV28 and TRBJ1-5): DVKVTQSSRYLVKRTGEKVFLECVQDMDHENMFWYRQDPGLGLRLIYFSYDVKMKEKGDIPEGYSVSREKKERFSLILESASTNQTSMYLCASSRTQGTSNQPQHFGDGTRLSIL.

Comment on this clone: Coverage ceases 3 residues before the CDR3 finishes, and the germline J gene fills in the end. V is TRBV5-1 and J is TRBJ2-3, with TRBD2 identical over 13 bases. Germline V gives CDR1 SGHRS, CDR2 YFSETQ. Unmatched junction bases numbered 3, after V lost 3 bases and J lost 2 bases. The CDR3 is 16 amino acids. CDR3 sequence reads: CASSSGLAGVTDTQYF. The part of the CDR3 DNA that was read is TGCGCCAGCAGCTCCGGACTAGCGGGAGTCACAGATACG.

Concerning this clone itself: The junction does not match germline at one end; this may be a read error. The read terminates 3 residues before the CDR3 end, so the remaining end is supplied by the germline J gene. The chain carries TRBV18 and TRBJ2-1; 11 bases match TRBD2. CDR1 is KGHSH and CDR2 is LQKENI in the germline V gene. The CDR3 has 19 amino acids. The CDR3 loop is CASSPLAGDTGGTYNEQFF. CDR3 bases read: TGTGCCAGCTCCCCACTAGCGGGGGATACTGGTGGAACCTACAATGAG.

Its frequency marks this clone as medium-sized. The observed sequence ends 3 residues before the CDR3 terminus, with the missing tail filled in from the germline J gene. This chain connects TRBV27 to TRBJ1-4; D uncertain. The CDR3 extends over 13 amino acids. The V end lost 4 bases, the J end lost 5 bases, and 8 bases lay between the germline ends. Germline lookup yields CDR1 MNHEY and CDR2 SMNVEV (reference sequence). CDR3 DNA (partial): TGTGCCAGCAGTTCACGAGGGAATGAAAAA. Residues: CASSSRGNEK. The full CDR3 is CASSSRGNEKLFF. The whole variable domain, remainder taken from reference TRBV27 and TRBJ1-4, is EAQVTQNPRYLITVTGKKLTVTCSQNMNHEYMSWYRQDPGLGLRQIYYSMNVEVTDKGDVPEGYKVSRKEKRNFPLILESPSPNQTSLYFCASSSRGNEKLFFGSGTQLSVL.

Notes on this clone: Sequencing ends 3 residues short of the CDR3 end; the germline J gene provides the rest. The J gene is TRBJ1-5, the V gene TRBV30, with D possibly TRBD1 on 6 matching bases. From germline, CDR1 is GTSNPN and CDR2 SVGIG (reference sequence). This CDR3 spans 16 amino acids. V was cut by 1 base and J by 6 bases, with 19 bases left in between. CDR3 region: CAWSAGGGSRGQPQHF. CDR3 bases read: TGTGCCTGGAGTGCGGGGGGCGGAAGTCGGGGTCAGCCC.